The sample holds one count of the clone carrying this TCR beta chain. Two negative PCRs, clearance, or symptom resolution were required of recovered Cohort 3 donors. The entry originates in a study of blood T cell repertoires in COVID-19. CDR3 length: 17 amino acids. Trimming took off 4 bases at V and 3 bases at J, with 24 bases between the two ends. The germline V gene encodes CDR1 SQVTM and CDR2 ANQGSEA. TCRdb's table, derived via immunoSEQ multiplex PCR, lists solely in-frame clones and lacks some. Of more than 400,000 clones listed, about nine tenths are singletons. This sequence originates from a woman aged 18-29 years who had recovered from COVID-19. Sequences were obtained from PBMCs or T cells enriched from blood (not recorded which). The chain employs TRBV29-1 and TRBJ1-1, with unresolved D. The CDR3 protein is CSVVVQGGNDGYTEAFF. DNA of the CDR3: TGCAGCGTTGTTGTCCAAGGAGGTAACGACGGGTACACTGAAGCTTTCTTT.